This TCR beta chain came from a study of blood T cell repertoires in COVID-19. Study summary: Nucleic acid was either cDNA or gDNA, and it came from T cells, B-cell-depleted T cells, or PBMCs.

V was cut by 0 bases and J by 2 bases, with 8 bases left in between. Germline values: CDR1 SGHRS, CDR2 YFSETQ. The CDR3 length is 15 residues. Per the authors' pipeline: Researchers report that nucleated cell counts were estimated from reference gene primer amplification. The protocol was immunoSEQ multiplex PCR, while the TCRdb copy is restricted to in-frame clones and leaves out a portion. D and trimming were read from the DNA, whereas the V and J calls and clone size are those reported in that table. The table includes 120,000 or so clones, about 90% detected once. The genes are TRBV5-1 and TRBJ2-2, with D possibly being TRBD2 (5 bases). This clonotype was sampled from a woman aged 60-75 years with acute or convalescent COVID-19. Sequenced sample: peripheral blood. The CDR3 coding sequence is TGCGCCAGCAGCTTGGTTGGAGGAAACACCGGGGAGCTGTTTTTT. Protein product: CASSLVGGNTGELFF.